This T cell receptor (beta chain) comes out of a study of blood T cells in healthy people across ages. With a J-beta primer mix and a sample-barcoded 5' primer, a second PCR ran about 7 to 11 cycles. The template-switch adaptor, which had 12 random nucleotides, put a tag on each cDNA molecule. A single record per CDR3 protein comes from TCRdb applying MiXCR to the 5' RACE reads. The sample lists over 1,300,000 distinct CDR3 sequences, roughly 59% occurring once. The donors, aged roughly 6 to 90, were healthy Caucasians from Russia. Investigators took approximately 10 milliliters of peripheral blood from every donor. Every sample gave at least 6 micrograms of total RNA when it was extracted. Trimming pared 4 bases from V and 6 bases from J, leaving 15 bases between. The CDR3 sequence is 15 residues long. Germline values: CDR1 SGHTA, CDR2 FQGNSA.

The sequence was obtained from a man aged 18 to 29 in good health. Source material: blood. The chain has TRBV7-2 and TRBJ1-4; a possible D gene is TRBD1 (6 bases). CDR3 sequence reads: CASSSGQPWDEKLFF. DNA for the CDR3: TGTGCCAGCAGCTCAGGACAGCCTTGGGATGAAAAACTGTTTTTT.